The 10 T cell receptor beta chains presented below share a single source sample, sequenced in a study of OX40 agonist ivuxolimab in advanced cancers. The protocol used for the library was the immunoSEQ multiplex PCR assay. Here the immuneACCESS table is served through TCRdb, limited to in-frame sequences with V and J called. Missing clones are a known gap in these copies; in checked studies unresolved V genes cover under half, and the rest lacks a known reason. The sample includes 70,000 or so clones, with less than 85% observed a single time. The biggest ten clones account for approximately 4% of the sample. Sequencing was performed on CD4+ or CD8+ T cells sorted from blood, taken in a trial of the OX40 agonist ivuxolimab. The receptor source for this set is an adult with an advanced solid tumor such as melanoma, head and neck, liver or kidney cancer.

V and J are TRBV10-3 and TRBJ2-2; D perhaps matches TRBD1 (5 bases). Trimming left V 0 bases short and J 2 bases short, with 7 bases between. The V gene's germline CDR1 is ENHRY and CDR2 SYGVKD. This CDR3 is 15 amino acids long. The CDR3 spells CAISESTDNTGELFF. The DNA for the CDR3 is TGTGCCATCAGTGAGTCGACAGATAACACCGGGGAGCTGTTTTTT.

J is TRBJ1-6 and V is TRBV6-4, with D perhaps matching TRBD1 (6 bases). V was shortened by 6 bases and J by 8 bases, with 14 bases between the two germline ends. The CDR3 sequence is 14 residues long. From germline, CDR1 is MRHNA and CDR2 SNTAGT. The DNA of the CDR3 is TGTGCCAGCAGCCTACAGGGAGGTGATTCACCCCTCCACTTT. It translates to CASSLQGGDSPLHF.

The rearrangement joins TRBV18 to TRBJ2-1; 8 nucleotides align to TRBD1. V lost 3 bases and J lost 6; bases outside the gene matches: 4. The CDR3 runs to 14 residues. Germline assignment: CDR1 KGHSH and CDR2 LQKENI. CDR3 sequence: CASSPPTGGNEQFF. The CDR3 region has the DNA TGTGCCAGCTCACCCCCTACAGGGGGCAATGAGCAGTTCTTC.

The chain carries TRBV7-2 and TRBJ1-5; D is unclear. V was pared by 1 base and J by 4 bases, with 5 bases between. Germline V gene lookup returns CDR1 SGHTA and CDR2 FQGNSA. The CDR3 covers 13 residues. The CDR3: CASSLVGNQPQHF. CDR3 sequence (DNA): TGTGCCAGCAGCTTAGTAGGTAATCAGCCCCAGCATTTT.

The rearrangement links TRBV6-6 to TRBJ1-1; D unresolved. Germline CDR1 and CDR2: MNHNY and SVGAGI (reference sequence). The V end was cut by 2 bases, the J end by 1 base, with 8 bases between. The CDR3 is 14 residues long. CDR3 residues: CASSYASTNTEAFF. The CDR3 region has the DNA TGTGCCAGCAGTTACGCCTCAACGAACACTGAAGCTTTCTTT.

The V gene is TRBV7-2, the J gene TRBJ2-7; perhaps TRBD2 as D (5 bases). Trimming removed 1 base at V and 1 base at J, with 11 bases between. Per germline, CDR1 SGHTA and CDR2 FQGNSA. The CDR3 runs to 15 residues. CDR3 sequence: CASSLGGFSSYEQYF. The CDR3 region has the DNA TGTGCCAGCAGCTTAGGAGGGTTTAGTTCCTACGAGCAGTACTTC.

The V call is TRBV10-3, the J call TRBJ1-2; 8 bases line up with TRBD1. V lost 4 bases to trimming and J lost 14 bases; unmatched junction nucleotides: 6. CDR1 is ENHRY, CDR2 SYGVKD, per germline. The CDR3 runs 11 residues. The CDR3 loop is CAISGQGAQTF. The CDR3 DNA is TGTGCCATCAGTGGGCAGGGGGCGCAGACCTTC.

This sequence joins TRBV25-1 and TRBJ2-7; 7 bases are a match to TRBD2. This CDR3 comprises 16 residues. CDR1 is MGHDK and CDR2 is SYGVNS in the germline V gene. With V trimmed by 3 bases and J by 0 bases, 8 bases remained unmatched. The chain's CDR3 is CASSDLNGGSSYEQYF. For the CDR3, the DNA is TGTGCCAGCAGTGATTTAAACGGGGGGTCCTCCTACGAGCAGTACTTC.

The chain recombines TRBV5-1 with TRBJ1-5; D perhaps matches TRBD1 (5 bases). Germline V gene data show CDR1 as SGHRS and CDR2 as YFSETQ. The CDR3 consists of 14 residues. Trimming removed 4 bases from V and 2 bases from J, with 10 bases in between. The chain's CDR3 is CASSAEGGNQPQHF. The CDR3, as DNA: TGCGCCAGCAGCGCCGAAGGGGGCAATCAGCCCCAGCATTTT.

V and J are TRBV19 and TRBJ1-4; 8 nucleotides line up with TRBD1. CDR1 LNHDA and CDR2 SQIVND come from the germline V gene (reference sequence). The CDR3 sequence is 13 residues long. Trimming removed 8 bases from V and 5 bases from J; junction bases left unmatched: 4. DNA for the CDR3: TGTGCCAGTGGACAGGGCCAGAATGAAAAACTGTTTTTT. As protein: CASGQGQNEKLFF.